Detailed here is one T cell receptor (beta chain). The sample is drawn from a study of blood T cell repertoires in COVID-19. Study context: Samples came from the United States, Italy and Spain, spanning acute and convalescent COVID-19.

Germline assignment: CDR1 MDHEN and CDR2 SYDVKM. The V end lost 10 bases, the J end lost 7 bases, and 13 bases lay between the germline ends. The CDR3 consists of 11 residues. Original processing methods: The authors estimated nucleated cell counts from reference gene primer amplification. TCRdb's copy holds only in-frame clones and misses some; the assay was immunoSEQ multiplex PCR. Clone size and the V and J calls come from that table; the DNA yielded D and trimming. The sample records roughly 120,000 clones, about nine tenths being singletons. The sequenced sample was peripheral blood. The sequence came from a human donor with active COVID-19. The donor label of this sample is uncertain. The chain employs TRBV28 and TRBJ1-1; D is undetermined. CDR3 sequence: CAILRRDEAFF. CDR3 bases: TGTGCCATACTCAGGAGGGATGAAGCTTTCTTT.